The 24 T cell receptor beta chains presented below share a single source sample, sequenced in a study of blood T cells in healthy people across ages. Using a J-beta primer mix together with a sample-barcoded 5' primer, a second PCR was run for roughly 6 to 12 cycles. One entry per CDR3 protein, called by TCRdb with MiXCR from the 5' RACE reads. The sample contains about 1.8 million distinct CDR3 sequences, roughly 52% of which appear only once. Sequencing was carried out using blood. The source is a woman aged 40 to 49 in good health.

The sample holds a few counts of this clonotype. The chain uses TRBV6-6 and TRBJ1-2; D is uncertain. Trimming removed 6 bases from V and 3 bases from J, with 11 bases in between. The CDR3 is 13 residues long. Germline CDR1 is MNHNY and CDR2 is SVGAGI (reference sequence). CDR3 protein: CASRSGSDYGYTF. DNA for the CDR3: TGTGCCAGCAGATCCGGGTCCGACTATGGCTACACCTTC.

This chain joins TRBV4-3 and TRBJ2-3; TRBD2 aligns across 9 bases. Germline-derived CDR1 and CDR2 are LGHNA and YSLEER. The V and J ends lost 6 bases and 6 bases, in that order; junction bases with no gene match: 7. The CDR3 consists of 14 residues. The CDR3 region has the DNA TGCGCCAGCAGTTTCAGCGGGGGGCAGGATACGCAGTATTTT. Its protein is CASSFSGGQDTQYF.

CDR3 sequence (DNA): TGTGCCAGCAGGCCGTCCGAGGGGCAGGGAAGCTATGGCTACACCTTC. This gives the protein CASRPSEGQGSYGYTF. The rearrangement links TRBV2 to TRBJ1-2; a possible D gene is TRBD1 (5 bases). V was trimmed by 6 bases and J by 4 bases, leaving 21 bases between them. This CDR3 has 16 amino acids. Germline loops: CDR1 SNHLY, CDR2 FYNNEI.

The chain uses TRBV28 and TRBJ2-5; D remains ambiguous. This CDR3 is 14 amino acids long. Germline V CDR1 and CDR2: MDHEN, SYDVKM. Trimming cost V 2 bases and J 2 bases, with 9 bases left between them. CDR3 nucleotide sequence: TGTGCCAGCAGTTTAAGAAAAGGGCAAGAGACCCAGTACTTC. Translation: CASSLRKGQETQYF.

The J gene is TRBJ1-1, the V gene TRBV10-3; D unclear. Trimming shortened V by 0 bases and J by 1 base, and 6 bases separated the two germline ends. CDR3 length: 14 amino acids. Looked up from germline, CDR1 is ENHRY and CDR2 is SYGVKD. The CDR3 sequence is CAISESRPNTEAFF. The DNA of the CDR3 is TGTGCCATCAGTGAGTCGAGGCCGAACACTGAAGCTTTCTTT.

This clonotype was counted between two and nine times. CDR3 nucleotides: TGTGCCATCAGTGGCCTTGGGACAGCACCATACAAAGACAATGAGCAGTTCTTC. Encoded protein: CAISGLGTAPYKDNEQFF. The chain is built from TRBV10-3 and TRBJ2-1, with 7 bases that match TRBD1. CDR1 is ENHRY, CDR2 SYGVKD, per germline. J gave up 5 bases and V 4 bases, and 17 bases lay outside the gene matches. The CDR3 spans 18 residues.

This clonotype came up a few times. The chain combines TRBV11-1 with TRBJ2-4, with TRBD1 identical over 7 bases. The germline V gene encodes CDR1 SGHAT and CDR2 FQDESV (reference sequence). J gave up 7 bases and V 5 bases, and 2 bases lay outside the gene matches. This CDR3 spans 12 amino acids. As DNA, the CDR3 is TGTGCCAGCAGCGCGACAGGGAACATTCAGTACTTC. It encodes CASSATGNIQYF. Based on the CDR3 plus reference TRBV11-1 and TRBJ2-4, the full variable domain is EAEVAQSPRYKITEKSQAVAFWCDPISGHATLYWYRQILGQGPELLVQFQDESVVDDSQLPKDRFSAERLKGVDSTLKIQPAELGDSAMYLCASSATGNIQYFGAGTRLSVL.

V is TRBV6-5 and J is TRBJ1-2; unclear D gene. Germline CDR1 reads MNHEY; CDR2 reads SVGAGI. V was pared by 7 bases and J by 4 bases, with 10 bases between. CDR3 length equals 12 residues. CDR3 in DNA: TGTGCCAGCATGGGAACACCCTATGGCTACACCTTC. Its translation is CASMGTPYGYTF.

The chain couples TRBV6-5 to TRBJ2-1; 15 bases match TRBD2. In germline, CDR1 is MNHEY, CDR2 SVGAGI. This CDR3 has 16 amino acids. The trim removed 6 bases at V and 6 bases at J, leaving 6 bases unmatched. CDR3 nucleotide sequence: TGTGCCAGCAGCCGGACTAGCGGGGGGGCGGTCAATGAGCAGTTCTTC. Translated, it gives CASSRTSGGAVNEQFF.

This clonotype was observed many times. The CDR3 here is CATSRDSPAGANVLTF. CDR3 DNA sequence: TGTGCCACCAGCAGAGATTCACCGGCCGGGGCCAACGTCCTGACTTTC. The rearrangement links TRBV15 to TRBJ2-6; D unresolved. Trimming took 0 bases from V and 4 from J, leaving 10 bases between them. The CDR3 consists of 16 residues. Per germline, CDR1 LNHNV and CDR2 YYDKDF (reference sequence).

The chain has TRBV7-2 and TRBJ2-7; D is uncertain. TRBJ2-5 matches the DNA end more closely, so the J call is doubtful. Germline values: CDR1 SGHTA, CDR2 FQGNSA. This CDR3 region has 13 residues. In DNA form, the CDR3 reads TGTGCCAGCAGCTGGACCTTAAAAGAGACCCAGTACTTC. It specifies CASSWTLKETQYF.

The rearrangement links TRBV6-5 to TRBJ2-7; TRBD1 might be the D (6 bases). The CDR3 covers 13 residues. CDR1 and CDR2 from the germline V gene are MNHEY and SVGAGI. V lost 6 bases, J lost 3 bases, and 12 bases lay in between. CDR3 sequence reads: CASSRTTGYEQYF. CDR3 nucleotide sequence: TGTGCCAGCAGCCGTACGACAGGCTACGAGCAGTACTTC.

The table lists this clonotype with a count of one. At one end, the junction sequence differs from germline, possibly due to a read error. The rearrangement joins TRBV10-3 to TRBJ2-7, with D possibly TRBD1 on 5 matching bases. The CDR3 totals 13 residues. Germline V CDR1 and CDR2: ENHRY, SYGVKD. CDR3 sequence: CTISEQVSYEQYF. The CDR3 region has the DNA TGTACCATCAGTGAACAGGTCTCCTACGAGCAGTACTTC.

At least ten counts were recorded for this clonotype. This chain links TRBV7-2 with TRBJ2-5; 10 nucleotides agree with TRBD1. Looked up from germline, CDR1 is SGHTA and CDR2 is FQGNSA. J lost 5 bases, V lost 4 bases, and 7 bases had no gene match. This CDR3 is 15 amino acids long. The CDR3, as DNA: TGTGCCAGCAGCTGGACAGGGGGTGAAAGGGAGACCCAGTACTTC. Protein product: CASSWTGGERETQYF.

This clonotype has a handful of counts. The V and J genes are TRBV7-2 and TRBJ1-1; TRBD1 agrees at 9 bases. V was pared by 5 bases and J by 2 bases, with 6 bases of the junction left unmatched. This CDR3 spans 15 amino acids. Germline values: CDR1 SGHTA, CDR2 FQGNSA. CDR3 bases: TGTGCCAGCAGCCTACAGGGGGCCGTAAACACTGAAGCTTTCTTT. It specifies CASSLQGAVNTEAFF.

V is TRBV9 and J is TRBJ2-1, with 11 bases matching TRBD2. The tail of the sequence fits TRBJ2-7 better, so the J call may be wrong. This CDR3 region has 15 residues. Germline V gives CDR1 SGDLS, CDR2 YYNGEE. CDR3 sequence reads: CASSELAGARNEQYF. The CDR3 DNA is TGTGCCAGCAGCGAACTAGCGGGGGCCCGCAATGAGCAGTACTTC.

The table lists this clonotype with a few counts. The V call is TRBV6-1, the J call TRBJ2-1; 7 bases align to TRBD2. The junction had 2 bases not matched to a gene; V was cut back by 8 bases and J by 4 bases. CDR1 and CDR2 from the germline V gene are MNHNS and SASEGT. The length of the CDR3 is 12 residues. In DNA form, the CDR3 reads TGTGCCAGCGGGGGGGGATACAATGAGCAGTTCTTC. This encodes CASGGGYNEQFF.

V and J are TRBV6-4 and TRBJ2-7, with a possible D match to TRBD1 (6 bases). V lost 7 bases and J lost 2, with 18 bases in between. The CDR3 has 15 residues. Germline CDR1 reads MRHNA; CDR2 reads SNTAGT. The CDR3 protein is CASNFTGLEPYEQYF. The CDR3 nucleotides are TGTGCCAGCAACTTCACAGGGTTGGAGCCCTACGAGCAGTACTTC.

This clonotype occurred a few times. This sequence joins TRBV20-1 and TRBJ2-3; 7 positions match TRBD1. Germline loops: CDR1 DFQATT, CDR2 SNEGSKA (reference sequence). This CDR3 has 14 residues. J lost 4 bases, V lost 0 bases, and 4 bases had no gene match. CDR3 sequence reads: CSARDAQGADTQYF. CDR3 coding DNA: TGCAGTGCTAGAGATGCGCAGGGGGCAGATACGCAGTATTTT.

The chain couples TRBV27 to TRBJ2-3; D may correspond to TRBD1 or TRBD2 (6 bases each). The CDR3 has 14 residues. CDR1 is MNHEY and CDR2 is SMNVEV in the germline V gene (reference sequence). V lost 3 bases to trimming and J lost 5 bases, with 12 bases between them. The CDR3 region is CASSFNGGRDTQYF. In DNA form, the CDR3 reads TGTGCCAGCAGTTTTAATGGGGGGCGAGATACGCAGTATTTT.

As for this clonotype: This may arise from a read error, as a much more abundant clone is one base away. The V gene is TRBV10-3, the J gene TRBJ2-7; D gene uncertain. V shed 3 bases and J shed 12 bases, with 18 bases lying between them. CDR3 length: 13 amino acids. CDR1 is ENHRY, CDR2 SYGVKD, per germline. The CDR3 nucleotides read TGTGCCATCAGTGACGGAGTACAAGAGACCCCGTACTTC. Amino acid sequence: CAISDGVQETPYF.

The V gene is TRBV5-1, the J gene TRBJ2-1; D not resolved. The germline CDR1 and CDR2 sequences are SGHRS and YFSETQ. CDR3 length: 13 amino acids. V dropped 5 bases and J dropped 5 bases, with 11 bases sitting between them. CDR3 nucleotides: TGCGCCAGCAGAGTGGAGACCCACAATGAGCAGTTCTTC. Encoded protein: CASRVETHNEQFF. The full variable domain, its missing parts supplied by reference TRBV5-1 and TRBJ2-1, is KAGVTQTPRYLIKTRGQQVTLSCSPISGHRSVSWYQQTPGQGLQFLFEYFSETQRNKGNFPGRFSGRQFSNSRSEMNVSTLELGDSALYLCASRVETHNEQFFGPGTRLTVL.

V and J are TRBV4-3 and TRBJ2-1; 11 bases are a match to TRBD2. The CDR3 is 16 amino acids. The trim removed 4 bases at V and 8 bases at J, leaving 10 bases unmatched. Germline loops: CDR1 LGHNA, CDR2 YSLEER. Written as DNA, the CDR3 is TGCGCCAGCAGCCTTGACCTAGCGGGGGGCATGGATGAGCAGTTCTTC. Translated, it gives CASSLDLAGGMDEQFF.

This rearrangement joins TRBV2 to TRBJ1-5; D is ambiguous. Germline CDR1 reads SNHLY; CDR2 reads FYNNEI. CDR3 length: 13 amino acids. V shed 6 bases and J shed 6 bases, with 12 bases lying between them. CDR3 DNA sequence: TGTGCCAGCAGGGCTTTGGGAGTTCAGCCCCAGCATTTT. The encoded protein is CASRALGVQPQHF.